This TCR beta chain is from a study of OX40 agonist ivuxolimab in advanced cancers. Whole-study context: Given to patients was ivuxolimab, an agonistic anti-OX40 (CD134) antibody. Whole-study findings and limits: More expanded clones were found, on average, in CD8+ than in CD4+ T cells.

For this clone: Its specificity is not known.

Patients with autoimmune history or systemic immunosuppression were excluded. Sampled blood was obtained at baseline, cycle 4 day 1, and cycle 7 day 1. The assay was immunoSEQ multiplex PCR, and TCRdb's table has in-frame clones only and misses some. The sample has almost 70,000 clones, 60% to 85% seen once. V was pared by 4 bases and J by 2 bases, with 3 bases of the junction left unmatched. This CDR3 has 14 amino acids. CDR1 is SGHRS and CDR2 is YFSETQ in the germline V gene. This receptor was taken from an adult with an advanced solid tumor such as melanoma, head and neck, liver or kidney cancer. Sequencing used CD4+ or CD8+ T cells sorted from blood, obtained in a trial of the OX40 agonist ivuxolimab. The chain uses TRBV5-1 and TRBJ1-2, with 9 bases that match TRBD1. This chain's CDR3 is CASSPGQGNYGYTF. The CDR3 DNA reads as TGCGCCAGCAGCCCCGGACAGGGGAACTATGGCTACACCTTC.